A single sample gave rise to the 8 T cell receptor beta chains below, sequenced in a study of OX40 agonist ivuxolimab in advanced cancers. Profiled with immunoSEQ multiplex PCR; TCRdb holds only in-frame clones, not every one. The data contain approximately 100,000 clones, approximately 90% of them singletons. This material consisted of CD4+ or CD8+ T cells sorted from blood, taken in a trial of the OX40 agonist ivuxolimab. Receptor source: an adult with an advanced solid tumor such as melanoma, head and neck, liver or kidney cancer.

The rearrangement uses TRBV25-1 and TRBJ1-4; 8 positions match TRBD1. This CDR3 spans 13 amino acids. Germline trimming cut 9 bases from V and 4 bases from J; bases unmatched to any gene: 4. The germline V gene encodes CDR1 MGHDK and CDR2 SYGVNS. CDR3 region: CARDRADNEKLFF. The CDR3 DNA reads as TGTGCCAGGGACAGGGCCGATAATGAAAAACTGTTTTTT.

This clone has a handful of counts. CDR3 sequence reads: CASSPGLLEETQYF. DNA of the CDR3: TGTGCCAGCAGCCCGGGACTTCTCGAAGAGACCCAGTACTTC. The genes are TRBV7-2 and TRBJ2-5; the D gene is possibly TRBD2 (6 bases). The CDR3 length is 14 residues. The ends were cut back, 5 bases at V and 3 bases at J, with 13 bases in the middle. Looked up from germline, CDR1 is SGHTA and CDR2 is FQGNSA.

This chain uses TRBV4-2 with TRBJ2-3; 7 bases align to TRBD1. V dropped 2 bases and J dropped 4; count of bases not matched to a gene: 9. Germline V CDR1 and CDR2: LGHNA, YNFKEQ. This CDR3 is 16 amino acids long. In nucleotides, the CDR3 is TGTGCCAGCAGCCAACAAAGAGGGGGCTTGGCAGATACGCAGTATTTT. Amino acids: CASSQQRGGLADTQYF.

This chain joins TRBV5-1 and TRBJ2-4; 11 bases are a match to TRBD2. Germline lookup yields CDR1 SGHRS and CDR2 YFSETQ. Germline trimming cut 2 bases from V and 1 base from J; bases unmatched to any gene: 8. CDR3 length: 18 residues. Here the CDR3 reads CASSFPETSGMAKNIQYF. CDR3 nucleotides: TGCGCCAGCAGCTTCCCCGAGACTAGCGGGATGGCCAAAAACATTCAGTACTTC. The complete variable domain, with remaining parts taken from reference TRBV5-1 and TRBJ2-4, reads KAGVTQTPRYLIKTRGQQVTLSCSPISGHRSVSWYQQTPGQGLQFLFEYFSETQRNKGNFPGRFSGRQFSNSRSEMNVSTLELGDSALYLCASSFPETSGMAKNIQYFGAGTRLSVL.

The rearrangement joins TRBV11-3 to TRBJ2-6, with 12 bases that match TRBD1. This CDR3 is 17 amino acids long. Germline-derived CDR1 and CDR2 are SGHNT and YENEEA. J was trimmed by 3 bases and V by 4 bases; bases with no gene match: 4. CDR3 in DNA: TGTGCCAGCAGCTCCGGGACAGGGGGCGGTGGGGCCAACGTCCTGACTTTC. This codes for CASSSGTGGGGANVLTF.

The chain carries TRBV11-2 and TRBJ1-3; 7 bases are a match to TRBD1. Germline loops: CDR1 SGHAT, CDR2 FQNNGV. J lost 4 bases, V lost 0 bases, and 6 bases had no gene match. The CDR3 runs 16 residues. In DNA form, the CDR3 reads TGTGCCAGCAGCTTAGAGAGACAGGGAATGGGAAACACCATATATTTT. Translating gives CASSLERQGMGNTIYF.

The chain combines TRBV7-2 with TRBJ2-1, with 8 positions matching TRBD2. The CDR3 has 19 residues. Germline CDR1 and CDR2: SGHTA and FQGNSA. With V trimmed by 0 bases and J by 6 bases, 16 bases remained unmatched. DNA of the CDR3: TGTGCCAGCAGCTTAGCGAAGGGGTCTCGGGGGGGCGGATCCAATGAGCAGTTCTTC. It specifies CASSLAKGSRGGGSNEQFF.

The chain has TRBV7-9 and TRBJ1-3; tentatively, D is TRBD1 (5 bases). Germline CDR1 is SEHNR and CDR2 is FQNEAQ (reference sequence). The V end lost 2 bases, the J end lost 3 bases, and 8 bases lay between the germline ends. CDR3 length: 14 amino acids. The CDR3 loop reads CASSLNQGGNTIYF. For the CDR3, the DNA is TGTGCCAGCAGCTTAAACCAGGGTGGAAACACCATATATTTT.